The entry below gives a single T cell receptor (beta chain) sequence along with its context. Its antigen is currently unknown. This specimen comes from a study of Ad26.COV2.S vaccination and SARS-CoV-2 variants. Using immunoSEQ multiplex PCR, the repertoire was profiled, and TCRdb retains in-frame clones only, with some absent. The sample yields over 130,000 clones, roughly 88% seen once. The CDR3 is 16 residues long. The germline V gene encodes CDR1 SGHTA and CDR2 FQGNSA. V shed 6 bases and J 1 base; nucleotides not matched to a gene: 8. Study results and limitations: Spike-specific TCR breadth ran higher among vaccine recipients than placebo recipients. Substantial response breadth was reportedly seen for spike-specific CD8+ and CD4+ T cells after vaccination. It was found that vaccine and placebo recipients had similar non-spike TCR breadth.

The starting material was peripheral blood, obtained after recovery from COVID-19. The receptor comes from a human donor who had recovered from COVID-19. The chain has TRBV7-2 and TRBJ2-2; 7 nucleotides agree with TRBD1. CDR3 DNA sequence: TGTGCCAGCAGACCTAGGACAGGATTGAACACCGGGGAGCTGTTTTTT. This codes for CASRPRTGLNTGELFF.